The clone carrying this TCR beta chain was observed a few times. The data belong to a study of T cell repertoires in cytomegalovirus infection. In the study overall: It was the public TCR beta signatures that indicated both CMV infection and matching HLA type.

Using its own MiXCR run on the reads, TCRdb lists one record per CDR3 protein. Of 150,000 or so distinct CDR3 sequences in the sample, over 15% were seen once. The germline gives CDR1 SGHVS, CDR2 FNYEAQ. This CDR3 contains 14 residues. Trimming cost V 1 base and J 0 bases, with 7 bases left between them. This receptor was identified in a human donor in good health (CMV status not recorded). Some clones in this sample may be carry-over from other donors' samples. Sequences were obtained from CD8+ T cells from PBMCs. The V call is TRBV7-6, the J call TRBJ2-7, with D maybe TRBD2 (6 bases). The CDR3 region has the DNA TGTGCCAGCAGCTTAGGGAGGGTCTCCTACGAGCAGTACTTC. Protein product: CASSLGRVSYEQYF.